This note documents a single TCR beta chain sequence. Its antigen remains unidentified. Via MiXCR, TCRdb re-called the 5' RACE reads, giving one row per CDR3 protein. Found here are over 300,000 distinct CDR3 sequences, 20% to 25% of them singletons; the top ten hold 21%. This specimen belongs to a study of T-cell memory formation after mild COVID-19. Study-level findings and limits: Pre-infection memory held some responding clones, suggesting pre-existing cross-reactive T cells responded. Contracting clones from day 15 to 85 showed balanced CD4/CD8; later expanders favored CD4+.

The source is a man younger than 30 who had mild COVID-19 (a few samples of this study predate the infection). Cell type and time point are not known. The sequencing input was PBMCs or a T cell subset sorted from them (not recorded which).

The CDR3 here is CASSPPVRAHNEQFF. The CDR3 DNA sequence: TGTGCCAGCTCACCACCCGTACGGGCTCATAATGAGCAGTTCTTC. This chain joins TRBV18 and TRBJ2-1, with D hard to call. The germline V gene encodes CDR1 KGHSH and CDR2 LQKENI. With 0 bases removed from V and 7 bases from J, the gap between germline ends came to 13 bases. The CDR3 is 15 residues long.